Below, 5 T cell receptor beta chains from the same sample are listed, as sequenced in a study of identical twins. TCRdb passed the 5' RACE reads through MiXCR, listing each CDR3 protein once. The table shows about 490,000 distinct CDR3 sequences, with about 16% occurring only once. The same data also contributed to another study, on yellow fever vaccine responses in identical twins.

The sample consisted of CD4+ T cells sorted from blood. The receptor source for this set is a woman between 18 and 29 years old in good health.

The J gene is TRBJ2-5, the V gene TRBV29-1; the D is unclear. The V and J ends lost 1 base and 4 bases respectively, with 10 bases between them. The CDR3 runs to 13 residues. Germline CDR1 is SQVTM and CDR2 is ANQGSEA. CDR3 region: CSVEVGWGETQYF. CDR3 sequence (DNA): TGCAGCGTTGAAGTGGGGTGGGGAGAGACCCAGTACTTC.

The chain combines TRBV3-1 with TRBJ2-3, with D hard to call. The CDR3 runs to 15 residues. The germline CDR1 and CDR2 sequences are LGHDT and YNNKEL (reference sequence). The V end was cut by 2 bases, the J end by 2 bases, with 11 bases between. Here the CDR3 DNA reads TGTGCCAGCAGCCAAACCGACGGTACCACAGATACGCAGTATTTT. This encodes CASSQTDGTTDTQYF.

This clonotype was counted only a few times. V usage is TRBV4-1 and J usage is TRBJ2-1; 8 bases are a match to TRBD2. This CDR3 comprises 15 residues. The germline CDR1 and CDR2 sequences are MGHRA and YSYEKL. Unmatched junction bases numbered 9, after V lost 4 bases and J lost 7 bases. The CDR3 nucleotides are TGCGCCAGCAGCCGCGGGGGGCTGATGAGAAATGAGCAGTTCTTC. Its protein is CASSRGGLMRNEQFF.

This clonotype was seen a few times. The V and J genes are TRBV7-6 and TRBJ2-7, with a tentative D call TRBD2 (6 bases). CDR3 size: 17 residues. Trimming took off 0 bases at V and 4 bases at J, with 19 bases between the two ends. Germline V gene sequence: CDR1 SGHVS, CDR2 FNYEAQ. Written as DNA, the CDR3 is TGTGCCAGCAGCTTAGCTGTCGCGGGGCCGACGAGTTACGAGCAGTACTTC. Protein sequence: CASSLAVAGPTSYEQYF.

This clonotype has a handful of counts. The chain recombines TRBV5-1 with TRBJ2-1; D is uncertain. The germline V gene has CDR1 SGHRS and CDR2 YFSETQ. CDR3 length: 15 residues. Trimming stripped 1 base from V and 8 bases from J, with 16 bases between. The CDR3 bases are TGCGCCAGCAGCTTGACGGACCCAGGCCGGCATGAGCAGTTCTTC. It is translated as CASSLTDPGRHEQFF.